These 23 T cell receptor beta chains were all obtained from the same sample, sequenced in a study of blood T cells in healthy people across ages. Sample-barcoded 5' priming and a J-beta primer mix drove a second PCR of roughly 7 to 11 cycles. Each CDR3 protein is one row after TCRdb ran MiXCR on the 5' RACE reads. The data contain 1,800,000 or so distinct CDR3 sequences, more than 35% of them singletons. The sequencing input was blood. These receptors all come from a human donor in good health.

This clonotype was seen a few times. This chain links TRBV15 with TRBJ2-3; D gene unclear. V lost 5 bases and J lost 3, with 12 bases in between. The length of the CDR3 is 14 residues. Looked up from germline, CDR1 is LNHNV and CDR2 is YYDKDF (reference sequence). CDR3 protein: CATSRDLITDTQYF. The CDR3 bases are TGTGCCACCAGCCGCGACTTAATAACAGATACGCAGTATTTT.

In DNA, the CDR3 is TGCAGTGCTAGCGTGGGACAGAAATATGGCTACACCTTC. This codes for CSASVGQKYGYTF. V is TRBV20-1 and J is TRBJ1-2, with 7 positions matching TRBD1. Germline V gives CDR1 DFQATT, CDR2 SNEGSKA (reference sequence). This CDR3 has 13 amino acids. V lost 3 bases, J lost 5 bases, and 6 bases stayed unmatched.

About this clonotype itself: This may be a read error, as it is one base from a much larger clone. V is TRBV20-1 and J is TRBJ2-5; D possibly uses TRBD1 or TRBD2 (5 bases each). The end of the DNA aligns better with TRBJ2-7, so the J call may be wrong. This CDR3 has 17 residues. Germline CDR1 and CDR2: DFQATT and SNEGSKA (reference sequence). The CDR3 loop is CSARDPGVGVARDEQYF. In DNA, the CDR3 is TGCAGTGCTAGAGACCCCGGGGTGGGGGTTGCAAGAGACGAGCAGTACTTC.

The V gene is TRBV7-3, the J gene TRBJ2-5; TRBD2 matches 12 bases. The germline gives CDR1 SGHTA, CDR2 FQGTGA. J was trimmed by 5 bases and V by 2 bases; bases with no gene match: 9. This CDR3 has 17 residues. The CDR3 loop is CASSLFASGGAGETQYF. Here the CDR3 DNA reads TGTGCCAGCAGCTTATTCGCTAGCGGGGGGGCCGGTGAGACCCAGTACTTC.

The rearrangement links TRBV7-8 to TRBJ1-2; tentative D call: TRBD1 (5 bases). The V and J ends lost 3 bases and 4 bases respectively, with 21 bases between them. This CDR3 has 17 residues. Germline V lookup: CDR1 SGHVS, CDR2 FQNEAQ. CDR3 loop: CASSFSLETESLYGYTF. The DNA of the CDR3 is TGTGCCAGCAGCTTTAGCCTTGAGACAGAATCTCTCTATGGCTACACCTTC.

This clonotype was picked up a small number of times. The CDR3, as DNA: TGTGCCAGCTCACCACCAGGGGAAAACATTCAGTACTTC. Residues: CASSPPGENIQYF. The chain carries TRBV18 and TRBJ2-4; possibly TRBD1 for D (5 bases). The CDR3 runs 13 residues. V was pared by 0 bases and J by 5 bases, with 5 bases between. The V gene's germline CDR1 is KGHSH and CDR2 LQKENI. The full variable domain, in which reference TRBV18 and TRBJ2-4 provide the parts outside the CDR3, is NAGVMQNPRHLVRRRGQEARLRCSPMKGHSHVYWYRQLPEEGLKFMVYLQKENIIDESGMPKERFSAEFPKEGPSILRIQQVVRGDSAAYFCASSPPGENIQYFGAGTRLSVL.

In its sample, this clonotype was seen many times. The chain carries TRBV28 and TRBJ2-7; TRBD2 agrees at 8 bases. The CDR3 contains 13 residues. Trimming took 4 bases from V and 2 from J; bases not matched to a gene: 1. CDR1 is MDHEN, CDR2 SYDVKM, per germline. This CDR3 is CASSYGGAYEQYF. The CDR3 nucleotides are TGTGCCAGCAGTTACGGGGGGGCCTACGAGCAGTACTTC.

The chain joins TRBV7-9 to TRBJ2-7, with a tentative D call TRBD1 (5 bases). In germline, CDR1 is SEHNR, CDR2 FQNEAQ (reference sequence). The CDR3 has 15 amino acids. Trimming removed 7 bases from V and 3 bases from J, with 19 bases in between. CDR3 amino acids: CASIVEQDLLYEQYF. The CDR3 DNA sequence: TGTGCCAGCATCGTGGAACAGGACCTACTCTACGAGCAGTACTTC. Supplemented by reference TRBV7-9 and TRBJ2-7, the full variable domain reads DTGVSQNPRHKITKRGQNVTFRCDPISEHNRLYWYRQTLGQGPEFLTYFQNEAQLEKSRLLSDRFSAERPKGSFSTLEIQRTEQGDSAMYLCASIVEQDLLYEQYFGPGTRLTVT.

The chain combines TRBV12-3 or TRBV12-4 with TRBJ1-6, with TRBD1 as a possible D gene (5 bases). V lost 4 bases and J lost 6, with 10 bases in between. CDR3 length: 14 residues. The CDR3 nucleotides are TGTGCCAGCAGTTGCGGGACTCCTAATTCACCCCTCCACTTT. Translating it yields CASSCGTPNSPLHF.

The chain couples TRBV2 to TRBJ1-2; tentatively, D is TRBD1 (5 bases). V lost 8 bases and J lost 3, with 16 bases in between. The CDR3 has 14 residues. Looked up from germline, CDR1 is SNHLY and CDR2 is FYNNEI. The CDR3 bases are TGTGCCAGCTCCTCAGGGTCCGAATACTATGGCTACACCTTC. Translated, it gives CASSSGSEYYGYTF.

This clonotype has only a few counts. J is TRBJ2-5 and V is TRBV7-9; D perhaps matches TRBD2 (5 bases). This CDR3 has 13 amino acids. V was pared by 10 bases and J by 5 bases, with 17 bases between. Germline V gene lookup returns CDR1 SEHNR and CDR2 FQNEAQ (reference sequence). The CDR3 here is CAILRELGETQYF. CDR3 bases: TGTGCCATACTACGGGAATTAGGCGAGACCCAGTACTTC.

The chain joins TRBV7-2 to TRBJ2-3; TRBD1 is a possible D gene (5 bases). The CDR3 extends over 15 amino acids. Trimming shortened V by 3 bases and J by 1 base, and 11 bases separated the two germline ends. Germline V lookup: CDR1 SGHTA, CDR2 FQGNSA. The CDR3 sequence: CASSFQWGRTDTQYF. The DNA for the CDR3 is TGTGCCAGCAGCTTCCAATGGGGCCGCACAGATACGCAGTATTTT.

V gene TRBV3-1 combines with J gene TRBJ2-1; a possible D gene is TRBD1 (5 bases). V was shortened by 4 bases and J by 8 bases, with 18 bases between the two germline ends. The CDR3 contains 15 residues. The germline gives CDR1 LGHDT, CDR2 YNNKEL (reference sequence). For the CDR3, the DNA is TGTGCCAGCAGCCGAGGACAAAGGGCCCTCGATGAGCAGTTCTTC. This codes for CASSRGQRALDEQFF.

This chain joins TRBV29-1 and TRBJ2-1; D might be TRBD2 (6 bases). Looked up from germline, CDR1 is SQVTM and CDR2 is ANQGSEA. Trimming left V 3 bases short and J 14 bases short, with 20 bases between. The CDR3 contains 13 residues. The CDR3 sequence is CSVESNRGRNEFF. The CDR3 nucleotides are TGCAGCGTTGAGAGTAATAGAGGGAGGAATGAGTTCTTC.

In nucleotides, the CDR3 is TGCAGCGTTGTAGGGGGCTCAGATACGCAGTATTTT. Translating it yields CSVVGGSDTQYF. This sequence joins TRBV29-1 and TRBJ2-3, with TRBD1 matching over 7 bases. Unmatched junction bases numbered 2, after V lost 4 bases and J lost 4 bases. CDR1 SQVTM and CDR2 ANQGSEA come from the germline V gene. This CDR3 is 12 amino acids long.

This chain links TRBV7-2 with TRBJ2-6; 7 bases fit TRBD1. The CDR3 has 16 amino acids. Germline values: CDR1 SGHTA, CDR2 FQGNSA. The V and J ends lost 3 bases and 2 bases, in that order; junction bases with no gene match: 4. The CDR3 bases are TGTGCCAGCAGCTTCAGGCAGGGGGCTGGGGCCAACGTCCTGACTTTC. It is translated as CASSFRQGAGANVLTF.

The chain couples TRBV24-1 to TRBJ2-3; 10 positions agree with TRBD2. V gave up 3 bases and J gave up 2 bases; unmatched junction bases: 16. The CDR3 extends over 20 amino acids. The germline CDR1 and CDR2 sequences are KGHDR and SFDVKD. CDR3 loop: CATSDPSSGGPVVNTDTQYF. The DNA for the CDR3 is TGTGCCACCAGTGATCCTTCTAGCGGGGGTCCCGTGGTGAACACAGATACGCAGTATTTT.

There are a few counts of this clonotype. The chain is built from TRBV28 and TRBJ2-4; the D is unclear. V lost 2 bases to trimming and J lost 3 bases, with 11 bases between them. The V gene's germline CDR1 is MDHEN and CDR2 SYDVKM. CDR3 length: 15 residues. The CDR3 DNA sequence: TGTGCCAGCAGTTTAGAAATAATCAGCAAAAACATTCAGTACTTC. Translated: CASSLEIISKNIQYF.

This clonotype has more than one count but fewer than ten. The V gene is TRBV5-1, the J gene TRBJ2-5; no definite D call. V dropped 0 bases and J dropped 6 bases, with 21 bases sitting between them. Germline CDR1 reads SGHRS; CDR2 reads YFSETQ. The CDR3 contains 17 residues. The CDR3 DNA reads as TGCGCCAGCAGCTTGGACCCCGGGCCCCCGCTGGGGAAGACCCAGTACTTC. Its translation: CASSLDPGPPLGKTQYF. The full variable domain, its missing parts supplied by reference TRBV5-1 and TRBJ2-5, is KAGVTQTPRYLIKTRGQQVTLSCSPISGHRSVSWYQQTPGQGLQFLFEYFSETQRNKGNFPGRFSGRQFSNSRSEMNVSTLELGDSALYLCASSLDPGPPLGKTQYFGPGTRLLVL.

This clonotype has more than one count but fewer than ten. CDR3 bases: TGTGCCAGCAGCTCCCGGACAGGGACGATGCAAGAGACCCAGTACTTC. Translated: CASSSRTGTMQETQYF. This chain links TRBV7-8 with TRBJ2-4, with TRBD1 identical over 8 bases. The J call may be in error: the DNA end matches TRBJ2-5 better. CDR1 and CDR2 (germline): SGHVS, FQNEAQ. The CDR3 extends over 16 amino acids.

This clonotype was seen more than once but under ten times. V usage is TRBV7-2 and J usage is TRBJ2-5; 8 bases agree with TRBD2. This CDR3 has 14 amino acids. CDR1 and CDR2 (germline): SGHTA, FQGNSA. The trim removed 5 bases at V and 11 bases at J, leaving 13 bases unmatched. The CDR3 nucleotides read TGTGCCAGCAGCCCCCGAACCGGACTAGCAGCTCAGTACTTC. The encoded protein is CASSPRTGLAAQYF.

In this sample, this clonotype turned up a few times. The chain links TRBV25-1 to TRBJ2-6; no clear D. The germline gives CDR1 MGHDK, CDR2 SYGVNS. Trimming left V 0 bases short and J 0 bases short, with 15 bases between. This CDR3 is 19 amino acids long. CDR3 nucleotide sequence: TGTGCCAGCAGTGAATACTTCCCAGCCCCTAACTCTGGGGCCAACGTCCTGACTTTC. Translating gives CASSEYFPAPNSGANVLTF. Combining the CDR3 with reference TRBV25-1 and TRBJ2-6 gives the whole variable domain EADIYQTPRYLVIGTGKKITLECSQTMGHDKMYWYQQDPGMELHLIHYSYGVNSTEKGDLSSESTVSRIRTEHFPLTLESARPSHTSQYLCASSEYFPAPNSGANVLTFGAGSRLTVL.

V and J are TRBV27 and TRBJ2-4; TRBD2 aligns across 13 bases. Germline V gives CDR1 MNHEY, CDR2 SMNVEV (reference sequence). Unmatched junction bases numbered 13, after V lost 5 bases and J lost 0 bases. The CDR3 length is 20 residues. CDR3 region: CASSTYTSGGGSLAKNIQYF. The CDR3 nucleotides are TGTGCCAGCAGTACATATACTAGCGGGGGGGGATCCCTAGCCAAAAACATTCAGTACTTC.